The text below deals with one T cell receptor (beta chain). Its antigen is currently unknown. Between the trimmed V and J ends, which lost 7 bases and 5 bases, there was a span of 8 bases. The germline V gene encodes CDR1 SNHLY and CDR2 FYNNEI. This CDR3 has 11 residues. The sample originates from a study of shared clonotypes between healthy human individuals. Study overall: Three plates each covered CD4 naive and memory; CD8 naive two, CD8 memory one.

General study results and limits: Sorted-subset sequencing, rarefaction showed, was incomplete despite large depth. Naive CD4 clonotypes overlapped across a few donors at 4.5% to 5.5%. How much donors shared clonotypes was expected to be affected by sequencing depth.

Sequencing used immunoSEQ multiplex PCR; TCRdb keeps in-frame clones, though not all of them. Among over 95,000 clones listed, around 73% were seen once. The rearrangement links TRBV2 to TRBJ2-5; D may be TRBD1 (5 bases). The material sequenced was memory CD8+ T cells sorted from blood. Regarding subset: CD45RO+ cells pooled with CCR7-negative TemRA cells. This clonotype was sampled from a woman aged 25 to 45 in good health. CDR3: CASKGLETQYF. CDR3 DNA: TGTGCCAGCAAGGGGTTGGAGACCCAGTACTTC.